The rows below give T cell receptor beta chains drawn from one sample of a study of identical twins. TCRdb independently ran MiXCR on the 5' RACE reads; one entry per CDR3 protein. This table holds 640,000 or so distinct CDR3 sequences, approximately 6.1% found once. The sequencing input was naive T cells sorted from blood. The receptor set was obtained from a man aged 18 to 35 in good health. The CDR3 runs from the conserved cysteine through the conserved F or W. A D gene is named only where the DNA matches it firmly. Part of the rows lack a size; the others show once, few, many or a class for expanded clones.

J gene | clone size | V gene | D gene | CDR3 protein | CDR3 DNA
TRBJ2-5 | NA | TRBV11-2 | TRBD2 | CASSPVWGSGSGQETQYF | TGTGCCAGCAGCCCTGTGTGGGGTAGCGGGAGTGGCCAAGAGACCCAGTACTTC
TRBJ2-3 | many | TRBV5-6 | TRBD1 | CASSLADRGIKDTQYF | TGTGCCAGCAGCTTGGCCGACAGGGGTATCAAAGATACGCAGTATTTT
TRBJ2-5 | many | TRBV4-2 | NA | CASSQVLGKETQYF | TGTGCCAGCAGCCAGGTCCTGGGGAAAGAGACCCAGTACTTC
TRBJ1-2 | many | TRBV12-3/TRBV12-4 | NA | CASSLDPRYGYTF | TGTGCCAGCAGTTTAGATCCCCGGTATGGCTACACCTTC
TRBJ1-4 | many | TRBV20-1 | NA | CSARELEKLFF | TGCAGTGCTAGAGAACTCGAAAAACTGTTTTTT
TRBJ2-1 | many | TRBV20-1 | TRBD2 | CSARASGLYNEQFF | TGCAGTGCTAGGGCTAGCGGCCTCTACAATGAGCAGTTCTTC
TRBJ2-4 | many | TRBV12-3/TRBV12-4 | NA | CASSLVHEDIQYF | TGTGCCAGCAGTTTAGTACATGAAGACATTCAGTACTTC
TRBJ2-7 | few | TRBV28 | TRBD2 | CASSSPSGRGTYEQYF | TGTGCCAGCAGTTCCCCTAGCGGGAGAGGGACCTACGAGCAGTACTTC
TRBJ2-7 | many | TRBV12-3/TRBV12-4 | NA | CASSLFGYEQYF | TGTGCCAGCAGTTTGTTTGGCTACGAGCAGTACTTC
TRBJ2-5 | many | TRBV7-2 | TRBD1 | CASSYPSGTAKETQYF | TGTGCCAGCAGTTACCCTTCCGGGACAGCAAAAGAGACCCAGTACTTC
TRBJ2-2 | many | TRBV29-1 | NA | CSVDGNNPTGELFF | TGCAGCGTTGATGGTAACAACCCCACCGGGGAGCTGTTTTTT
TRBJ1-2 | NA | TRBV6-2/TRBV6-3 | TRBD1 | CASSFGQAHYGYTF | TGTGCCAGCAGTTTCGGACAGGCGCATTATGGCTACACCTTC
TRBJ2-5 | many | TRBV20-1 | TRBD2 | CSGGAGTGETQYF | TGCAGTGGCGGAGCGGGAACGGGGGAGACCCAGTACTTC
TRBJ2-3 | once | TRBV30 | TRBD2 | CAWIGSGPNTQYF | TGTGCCTGGATCGGTAGCGGGCCTAATACGCAGTATTTT
TRBJ1-5 | many | TRBV27 | NA | CASSSRIANQPQHF | TGTGCCAGCAGTTCCAGGATAGCCAATCAGCCCCAGCATTTT
TRBJ1-1 | few | TRBV12-3/TRBV12-4 | NA | CASSFGDPTEAFF | TGTGCCAGCAGTTTTGGGGACCCCACTGAAGCTTTCTTT
TRBJ2-4 | many | TRBV6-5 | NA | CASSYSWAQGSKNIQYF | TGTGCCAGCAGTTACTCGTGGGCACAGGGATCCAAAAACATTCAGTACTTC
TRBJ2-3 | many | TRBV6-2/TRBV6-3 | NA | CASSYPSVDTQYF | TGTGCCAGCAGTTACCCCTCGGTTGATACGCAGTATTTT
TRBJ2-1 | NA | TRBV7-9 | NA | CASSFTRNEQFF | TGTGCCAGCAGCTTCACAAGGAATGAGCAGTTCTTC
TRBJ2-1 | many | TRBV2 | TRBD2 | CASSATGLAGYNEQFF | TGTGCCAGCAGTGCCACTGGACTAGCGGGATACAATGAGCAGTTCTTC
TRBJ2-5 | few | TRBV5-1 | NA | CASSEAYQETQYF | TGCGCCAGCTCAGAAGCTTACCAAGAGACCCAGTACTTC
TRBJ2-3 | NA | TRBV9 | TRBD2 | CASSVGIQAGGPGTDTQYF | TGTGCCAGCAGCGTAGGGATCCAAGCGGGAGGGCCGGGCACAGATACGCAGTATTTT
TRBJ1-4 | many | TRBV10-3 | NA | CAISGTSGTNEKLFF | TGTGCCATCAGTGGGACAAGTGGGACTAATGAAAAACTGTTTTTT
TRBJ2-5 | many | TRBV29-1 | NA | CSVEPEQETQYF | TGCAGCGTTGAGCCCGAACAAGAGACCCAGTACTTC
TRBJ2-7 | NA | TRBV7-9 | TRBD2 | CASSLPGLGTYEQYF | TGTGCCAGCAGCTTACCGGGACTAGGGACCTACGAGCAGTACTTC
TRBJ2-3 | many | TRBV12-3/TRBV12-4 | TRBD1 | CASSTRDRAADTQYF | TGTGCCAGCAGTACCCGGGACAGGGCGGCAGATACGCAGTATTTT
TRBJ1-6 | many | TRBV7-9 | NA | CASTQGISPLHF | TGTGCTTCAACCCAAGGGATTTCACCCCTCCACTTT
TRBJ1-1 | few | TRBV5-6 | NA | CASSWAGRRNTEAFF | TGTGCCAGCAGCTGGGCGGGACGGAGGAACACTGAAGCTTTCTTT
TRBJ2-1 | NA | TRBV20-1 | NA | CGRIGRGDEQFF | TGCGGGCGGATCGGGAGAGGTGATGAGCAGTTCTTC
TRBJ1-1 | many | TRBV20-1 | TRBD1 | CSAATGGMNTEAFF | TGCAGTGCAGCGACAGGGGGGATGAACACTGAAGCTTTCTTT
TRBJ2-3 | NA | TRBV5-5 | TRBD1 | CASSLEYRGVTDTQYF | TGTGCCAGCAGCTTGGAGTACAGGGGGGTCACAGATACGCAGTATTTT
TRBJ2-3 | many | TRBV20-1 | NA | CSALKDSPGRTQYF | TGCAGTGCCCTCAAGGACTCCCCCGGGCGGACGCAGTATTTT
TRBJ2-7 | NA | TRBV6-5 | NA | CASSYEDNYEQYF | TGTGCCAGCAGTTACGAAGACAACTACGAGCAGTACTTC